This T cell receptor (beta chain) appears in the sequencing data of a study of OX40 agonist ivuxolimab in advanced cancers. Method: immunoSEQ multiplex PCR; TCRdb's copy keeps in-frame clones and lacks some. Found here are around 35,000 clones, roughly 90% of them singletons; the top ten hold under 20%. The CDR3 covers 15 residues. J was trimmed by 0 bases and V by 4 bases; bases with no gene match: 3. Germline V gene data show CDR1 as PRHDT and CDR2 as FYEKMQ (reference sequence). The sample was CD4+ or CD8+ T cells sorted from blood, taken in a trial of the OX40 agonist ivuxolimab. The chain links TRBV13 to TRBJ2-1; 7 bases are a match to TRBD1. The receptor's source is an adult with an advanced solid tumor such as melanoma, head and neck, liver or kidney cancer. CDR3: CASSSGQNSYNEQFF. Written as DNA, the CDR3 is TGTGCCAGCAGCTCGGGACAGAACTCCTACAATGAGCAGTTCTTC.